This TCR beta chain was documented in a study of T-cell reconstitution after alpha-beta-depleted transplantation in children. CDR3 length: 15 residues. Trimming stripped 0 bases from V and 7 bases from J, with 13 bases between. Germline V gene lookup returns CDR1 KGHSY and CDR2 FQNENV. As it was prepared, the TCRbeta library received unique molecular identifiers. One entry per CDR3 protein, called by TCRdb with MiXCR from the PCR reads. The sample has around 600,000 distinct CDR3 sequences, 10% to 13% seen once. Sequencing used PBMCs from the stem cell graft donor, obtained from the stem cell graft. The source is a human donor who donated a stem cell graft to a child with acute myeloid leukemia. The chain is built from TRBV16 and TRBJ1-5; a possible D gene is TRBD1 (6 bases). This CDR3 reads CASSQSAGAGQPQHF. The CDR3 DNA reads as TGTGCCAGCAGCCAATCGGCAGGGGCAGGGCAGCCCCAGCATTTT.